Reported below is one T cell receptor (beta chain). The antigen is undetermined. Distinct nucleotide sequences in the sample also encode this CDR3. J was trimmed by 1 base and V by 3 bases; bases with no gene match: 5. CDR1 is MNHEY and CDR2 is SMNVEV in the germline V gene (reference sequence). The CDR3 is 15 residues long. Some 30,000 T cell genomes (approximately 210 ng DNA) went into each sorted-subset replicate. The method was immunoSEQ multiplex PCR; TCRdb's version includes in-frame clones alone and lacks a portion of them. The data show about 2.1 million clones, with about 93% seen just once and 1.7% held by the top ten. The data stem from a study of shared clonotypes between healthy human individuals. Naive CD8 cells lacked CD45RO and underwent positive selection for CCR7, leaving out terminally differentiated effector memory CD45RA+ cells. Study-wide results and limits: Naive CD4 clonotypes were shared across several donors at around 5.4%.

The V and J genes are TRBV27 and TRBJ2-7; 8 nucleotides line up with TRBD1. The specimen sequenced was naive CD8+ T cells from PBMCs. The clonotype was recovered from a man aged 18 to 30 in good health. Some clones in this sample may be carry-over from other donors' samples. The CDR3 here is CASSLRQGQSYEQYF. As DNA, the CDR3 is TGTGCCAGCAGTTTGAGACAGGGGCAGTCCTACGAGCAGTACTTC.